The present T cell receptor beta chain was sequenced within a study of cytomegalovirus exposure and HLA in healthy donors. This clone appeared a single time. What it binds is not known. The study's findings and limits: Several of the most significant clusters were apparently associated with common viral pathogens in a later analysis. Available immune exposure information was restricted to CMV serostatus only. When presence/absence was analysed, sequencing depth was taken to be roughly uniform across donors.

With 60 Vbeta and 13 Jbeta primers, the PCR was carried out. Assay: immunoSEQ multiplex PCR; the TCRdb copy retains only in-frame clones and omits some. The data show about 160,000 clones, around 80% seen once. CDR3 length: 14 amino acids. Deletions cut 0 bases from V and 4 bases from J, with 11 bases between. Germline CDR1 is SGDLS and CDR2 is YYNGEE. This chain links TRBV9 with TRBJ2-7, with D tentatively TRBD2 (5 bases). Sample: PBMCs. The sequence derives from a man aged 35 to 55 in good health and CMV-seronegative. The CDR3 bases are TGTGCCAGCAGCGTAGGAGGGAATGCTTACGAGCAGTACTTC. Its protein product is CASSVGGNAYEQYF.